The 10 T cell receptor beta chains in this list originate from one sample, sequenced in a study of metastatic and nonmetastatic thyroid tumors. All patients were treatment-naive before thyroid surgery. TCRdb called clones again from the PCR reads with MiXCR. The sample shows thousands of clones, around 30% of them seen only once. The specimen was adjacent normal tissue. The receptors stem from a female donor with papillary thyroid cancer or a benign thyroid nodule (not recorded which). Some clones in this sample may be carry-over from other donors' samples.

The V call is TRBV28, the J call TRBJ2-7; D remains unclear. V was trimmed by 6 bases and J by 0 bases, leaving 12 bases between them. The CDR3 length is 14 residues. Germline CDR1 and CDR2: MDHEN and SYDVKM. CDR3 nucleotide sequence: TGTGCCAGCAGCCCTACGATGACCTCCTACGAGCAGTACTTC. Its protein product is CASSPTMTSYEQYF.

This chain joins TRBV6-1 and TRBJ1-6, with D tentatively TRBD1 (6 bases). Germline CDR1 reads MNHNS; CDR2 reads SASEGT. The CDR3 is made up of 15 amino acids. V lost 6 bases and J 10 bases, leaving 19 bases between the germline ends. CDR3 nucleotide sequence: TGTGCCAGCAGCTCCCTGGACAGACAAAGCTCACCCCTCCACTTT. It is translated as CASSSLDRQSSPLHF.

The chain employs TRBV12-3 or TRBV12-4 and TRBJ2-5; D unclear. V dropped 1 base and J dropped 5 bases, with 8 bases sitting between them. The CDR3 consists of 13 residues. CDR3 region: CASSLVVRETQYF. The CDR3 DNA reads as TGTGCCAGCAGTTTAGTAGTTCGGGAGACCCAGTACTTC.

The rearrangement joins TRBV6-1 to TRBJ2-1, with D possibly being TRBD2 (6 bases). Germline CDR1 is MNHNS and CDR2 is SASEGT. The CDR3 runs to 15 residues. V was cut by 6 bases and J by 0 bases, with 12 bases left in between. This chain's CDR3 is CASRMTSGSYNEQFF. The CDR3 DNA follows: TGTGCCAGCAGAATGACTAGTGGCTCCTACAATGAGCAGTTCTTC.

This clone was seen only a few times. The chain employs TRBV19 and TRBJ2-1, with TRBD2 matching 7 bases. CDR1 and CDR2 (germline): LNHDA, SQIVND (reference sequence). The CDR3 is 15 amino acids. V lost 11 bases and J lost 7; bases outside the gene matches: 17. CDR3 nucleotide sequence: TGTGCCGTTAGGAGGCGGGAGAAGGGGAAGAATGAGCAGTTCTTC. Protein product: CAVRRREKGKNEQFF.

This clone was detected only a few times. This sequence joins TRBV7-9 and TRBJ2-7; D may be TRBD1 or TRBD2 (5 bases each). V lost 4 bases and J lost 4, with 8 bases in between. Germline lookup yields CDR1 SEHNR and CDR2 FQNEAQ (reference sequence). The CDR3 runs 12 residues. The CDR3: CASSSRGYEQYF. Written as DNA, the CDR3 is TGTGCCAGCAGCTCGAGGGGTTACGAGCAGTACTTC.

This clone was seen only once. The chain is built from TRBV20-1 and TRBJ2-4; D ambiguous. V dropped 6 bases and J dropped 4 bases, with 4 bases sitting between them. This CDR3 has 10 residues. Germline V lookup: CDR1 DFQATT, CDR2 SNEGSKA (reference sequence). The CDR3: CSASKNIQYF. CDR3 DNA: TGCAGTGCCTCAAAAAACATTCAGTACTTC.

This clone was recorded only once. Germline is not matched at one junction end, which may reflect a read error. The rearrangement links TRBV2 to TRBJ2-2, with 10 bases identical to TRBD2. The CDR3 is 16 residues long. Germline V gives CDR1 SNHLY, CDR2 FYNNEI. The CDR3 sequence: CASSAPSGSSTWELFF. The CDR3 DNA reads TGTGCCAGTAGTGCCCCTAGCGGGAGTTCCACCTGGGAGCTGTTTTTT.

This chain links TRBV6-1 with TRBJ2-2; D is unresolved. The CDR3 runs to 15 residues. In germline, CDR1 is MNHNS, CDR2 SASEGT. V lost 5 bases and J lost 8, with 18 bases in between. The CDR3 is CASSHRTGLSGELFF. The CDR3 nucleotides are TGTGCCAGCAGTCATAGGACCGGATTGTCGGGGGAGCTGTTTTTT.

This clone has only a few counts. The chain links TRBV19 to TRBJ2-2; no definite D call. The CDR3 has 14 residues. Trimming pared 7 bases from V and 1 base from J, leaving 10 bases between. Germline V CDR1 and CDR2: LNHDA, SQIVND (reference sequence). The CDR3 is CASKNKENTGELFF. DNA of the CDR3: TGTGCCAGTAAAAATAAGGAGAACACCGGGGAGCTGTTTTTT.